This TCR beta chain was identified during a study of OX40 agonist ivuxolimab in advanced cancers. With respect to this clone: Its target is unknown.

Collection of blood occurred at baseline, at cycle 4 day 1, and at cycle 7 day 1. Germline loops: CDR1 ENHRY, CDR2 SYGVKD. This CDR3 has 14 residues. The V and J ends lost 10 bases and 8 bases respectively, with 20 bases between them. General study findings and limits: Among T cells, CD8+ cells averaged more expanded clones than CD4+ cells.

Generated by immunoSEQ multiplex PCR, the TCRdb table keeps only in-frame clones and is missing some. The sample has 98,000 or so clones, 89% seen once. The sample consisted of CD4+ or CD8+ T cells sorted from blood, taken in a trial of the OX40 agonist ivuxolimab. The chain links TRBV10-3 to TRBJ1-4; no clear D gene. The receptor's source is an adult with an advanced solid tumor such as melanoma, head and neck, liver or kidney cancer. Here the CDR3 reads CASAGGFRMEKLFF. In DNA form, the CDR3 reads TGTGCCAGCGCTGGCGGCTTCCGAATGGAAAAACTGTTTTTT.